Listed here are 30 T cell receptor beta chains from one sample, sequenced in a study of PD-1 blockade in classical Hodgkin lymphoma. Documented time point: cycle 4 day 1 (C4D1), after less than seven weeks of nivolumab. Autologous stem cell transplantation was followed by relapse in every patient, and brentuximab vedotin exposure varied. Magnetic negative selection purified CD4+ T cells from thawed PBMCs. The protocol was immunoSEQ multiplex PCR, while the TCRdb copy is restricted to in-frame clones and leaves out a portion. Among about 18,000 clones listed, about three quarters were seen once. The sequenced sample was CD4+ T cells from blood, obtained before the fourth cycle of nivolumab. The receptors come from a human donor with classical Hodgkin lymphoma.

Here the CDR3 DNA reads TGTGCCAGCACCCCCGACTCCCTGAGCTCCTACAATGAGCAGTTCTTC. Its protein is CASTPDSLSSYNEQFF. The chain has TRBV5-8 and TRBJ2-1; D remains unclear. The V gene's germline CDR1 is SGHTS and CDR2 YDEGEE. This CDR3 is built from 16 residues. Between the trimmed V and J ends, which lost 6 bases and 0 bases, there was a span of 16 bases.

The genes are TRBV7-2 and TRBJ1-5; possible D gene TRBD1, 5 bases. The CDR3 has 15 amino acids. The germline gives CDR1 SGHTA, CDR2 FQGNSA. Trimming removed 5 bases at V and 3 bases at J, with 14 bases between. CDR3 in amino acids: CASSQGGTLNQPQHF. The CDR3 nucleotides read TGTGCCAGCAGCCAGGGCGGGACTCTCAATCAGCCCCAGCATTTT.

The chain carries TRBV5-5 and TRBJ1-5; 7 nucleotides align to TRBD1. V gave up 2 bases and J gave up 6 bases; unmatched junction bases: 5. This CDR3 has 14 residues. Per germline, CDR1 SGHKS and CDR2 YYEKEE (reference sequence). CDR3: CASSFEGAGQPQHF. Written as DNA, the CDR3 is TGTGCCAGCAGCTTTGAGGGGGCGGGTCAGCCCCAGCATTTT.

This clone appeared a few times. The chain joins TRBV5-5 to TRBJ2-5; tentative D call: TRBD2 (6 bases). The CDR3 runs to 13 residues. The V end lost 4 bases, the J end lost 2 bases, and 9 bases lay between the germline ends. Germline CDR1 SGHKS, CDR2 YYEKEE (reference sequence). The CDR3 loop reads CASSRGLQETQYF. For the CDR3, the DNA is TGTGCCAGCAGCAGGGGACTTCAAGAGACCCAGTACTTC.

Here the CDR3 reads CASSTSGTGIYEQYF. For the CDR3, the DNA is TGTGCCAGTAGTACCTCCGGGACAGGGATCTACGAGCAGTACTTC. J is TRBJ2-7 and V is TRBV19, with 9 bases fitting TRBD1. The CDR3 totals 15 residues. The junction had 7 bases not matched to a gene; V was cut back by 4 bases and J by 3 bases. Per germline, CDR1 LNHDA and CDR2 SQIVND (reference sequence).

The chain uses TRBV19 and TRBJ1-2; tentative D call: TRBD1 (6 bases). The CDR3 runs to 14 residues. With 5 bases removed from V and 6 bases from J, the gap between germline ends came to 16 bases. Germline CDR1 reads LNHDA; CDR2 reads SQIVND (reference sequence). This CDR3 reads CASSQGARGNGYTF. As DNA, the CDR3 is TGTGCCAGTAGTCAAGGCGCCAGGGGAAATGGCTACACCTTC.

The chain employs TRBV18 and TRBJ1-6, with 10 bases fitting TRBD1. V shed 6 bases, J shed 5 bases, and the junction held 7 bases outside the gene matches. Germline CDR1 KGHSH, CDR2 LQKENI. The CDR3 loop spans 16 amino acids. The CDR3 here is CASSTGTGDDNSPLHF. CDR3 DNA: TGTGCCAGCTCTACCGGGACAGGGGATGATAATTCACCCCTCCACTTT.

This clone was seen a single time. The rearrangement joins TRBV5-4 to TRBJ2-1; D not certain. V was shortened by 0 bases and J by 0 bases, with 7 bases between the two germline ends. CDR1 SGHNT and CDR2 YYREEE come from the germline V gene (reference sequence). This CDR3 spans 15 amino acids. The CDR3 bases are TGTGCCAGCAGCTTGGGCGGAAGCTCCTACAATGAGCAGTTCTTC. Its protein is CASSLGGSSYNEQFF.

The chain employs TRBV23-1 and TRBJ2-7, with TRBD1 matching over 7 bases. TRBV23-1 is assigned to the ORF class and has an uncertain function. The V gene end was trimmed by 7 bases and the J gene end by 3 bases; junction bases not matched to a gene: 18. CDR3 length: 17 amino acids. The CDR3 bases are TGCGCCAGCACTTGGCTGCCTCGGGACAGTGGCAACTACGAGCAGTACTTC. Its translation: CASTWLPRDSGNYEQYF.

This chain uses TRBV5-8 with TRBJ2-1; 7 nucleotides match TRBD2. CDR3 length equals 16 residues. Germline-derived CDR1 and CDR2 are SGHTS and YDEGEE. With V trimmed by 4 bases and J by 0 bases, 7 bases remained unmatched. The CDR3 sequence is CASSPERGSSYNEQFF. CDR3 in DNA: TGTGCCAGCAGCCCTGAGCGGGGAAGCTCCTACAATGAGCAGTTCTTC.

In this sample, this clone turned up once. The rearrangement joins TRBV5-1 to TRBJ2-2; 7 nucleotides match TRBD2. The CDR3 totals 16 residues. Per the germline V gene, CDR1 is SGHRS and CDR2 is YFSETQ. J was trimmed by 3 bases and V by 2 bases; bases with no gene match: 7. The CDR3 coding sequence is TGCGCCAGCAGCTTCAACGGACTAGGCCACACCGGGGAGCTGTTTTTT. Protein product: CASSFNGLGHTGELFF.

The chain couples TRBV18 to TRBJ2-7; D remains ambiguous. Germline values: CDR1 KGHSH, CDR2 LQKENI. This CDR3 contains 14 residues. Between the trimmed V and J ends, which lost 5 bases and 6 bases, there was a span of 17 bases. The CDR3 DNA is TGTGCCAGCTCATCAACAGCAGGTCGTGGCGAGCAGTACTTC. It encodes CASSSTAGRGEQYF.

The rearrangement uses TRBV7-2 and TRBJ1-2; 7 bases match TRBD1. The CDR3 is 17 amino acids. CDR1 is SGHTA, CDR2 FQGNSA, per germline. V lost 1 base to trimming and J lost 5 bases; unmatched junction nucleotides: 13. CDR3 region: CASSLVSTGNGLYGYTF. CDR3 DNA sequence: TGTGCCAGCAGCTTAGTGTCGACAGGGAATGGGTTATATGGCTACACCTTC. Drawing the rest from reference TRBV7-2 and TRBJ1-2, the complete variable domain is GAGVSQSPSNKVTEKGKDVELRCDPISGHTALYWYRQSLGQGLEFLIYFQGNSAPDKSGLPSDRFSAERTGGSVSTLTIQRTQQEDSAVYLCASSLVSTGNGLYGYTFGSGTRLTVV.

This clone was counted a single time. The V gene is TRBV28, the J gene TRBJ1-5; D is unclear. This CDR3 is built from 12 residues. The germline gives CDR1 MDHEN, CDR2 SYDVKM. The V end lost 6 bases, the J end lost 2 bases, and 5 bases lay between the germline ends. In nucleotides, the CDR3 is TGTGCCAGCAGGGAGGGCAATCAGCCCCAGCATTTT. Translating it yields CASREGNQPQHF.

This clone has just one count. This chain joins TRBV28 and TRBJ2-7, with a possible D match to TRBD1 (5 bases). CDR1 and CDR2 from the germline V gene are MDHEN and SYDVKM. V gave up 7 bases and J gave up 2 bases, with 9 bases separating them. CDR3 length: 12 residues. The CDR3: CASNQGPYEQYF. The CDR3 DNA sequence: TGTGCCAGCAACCAGGGTCCCTACGAGCAGTACTTC.

The chain links TRBV13 to TRBJ1-1; D unclear. The CDR3 covers 13 residues. The V end was cut by 5 bases, the J end by 1 base, with 8 bases between. Germline-derived CDR1 and CDR2 are PRHDT and FYEKMQ (reference sequence). CDR3 nucleotides: TGTGCCAGCAGCCCCGCGACGAACACTGAAGCTTTCTTT. Its translation is CASSPATNTEAFF.

CDR3 loop: CASSQFTGGGYSEKLFF. The CDR3 DNA reads as TGCGCCAGCAGCCAATTTACAGGGGGAGGATATAGTGAAAAACTGTTTTTT. The chain joins TRBV4-1 to TRBJ1-4, with 8 bases fitting TRBD1. CDR1 MGHRA and CDR2 YSYEKL come from the germline V gene. The CDR3 consists of 17 residues. Trimming cost V 2 bases and J 7 bases; bases outside gene matches: 12.

The genes are TRBV29-1 and TRBJ1-2; a weak D match, TRBD1 (5 bases). V was shortened by 4 bases and J by 2 bases, with 17 bases between the two germline ends. The CDR3 extends over 15 amino acids. Germline V gene lookup returns CDR1 SQVTM and CDR2 ANQGSEA. CDR3 nucleotide sequence: TGCAGCGTTGGGGTCCGGCCCTGGGGGAACTATGGCTACACCTTC. This sequence encodes CSVGVRPWGNYGYTF.

This clone was seen only a few times. CDR3 residues: CASSLGTGSYNEQFF. The DNA for the CDR3 is TGCGCCAGCAGCTTGGGGACAGGGTCCTACAATGAGCAGTTCTTC. The chain recombines TRBV5-1 with TRBJ2-1; TRBD1 matches 8 bases. Germline assignment: CDR1 SGHRS and CDR2 YFSETQ. The CDR3 extends over 15 amino acids. Trimming removed 0 bases from V and 1 base from J; junction bases left unmatched: 0.

The V call is TRBV7-2, the J call TRBJ1-2; 9 bases are a match to TRBD1. In germline, CDR1 is SGHTA, CDR2 FQGNSA. This CDR3 region has 16 residues. V lost 1 base to trimming and J lost 4 bases; unmatched junction nucleotides: 7. The CDR3 DNA sequence: TGTGCCAGCAGCTTAGTTCCGGGACAGGGTCTCTATGGCTACACCTTC. Translating it yields CASSLVPGQGLYGYTF.

This clone appeared a single time. The gene calls are TRBV6-5 and TRBJ1-1; D not resolved. Trimming stripped 3 bases from V and 2 bases from J, with 10 bases between. The CDR3 is 14 residues long. Looked up from germline, CDR1 is MNHEY and CDR2 is SVGAGI. CDR3 sequence reads: CASSYRAGNTEAFF. The CDR3 region has the DNA TGTGCCAGCAGTTATCGGGCAGGAAACACTGAAGCTTTCTTT.

The genes are TRBV7-9 and TRBJ1-1; the D gene is possibly TRBD1 (6 bases). Trimming took off 5 bases at V and 2 bases at J, with 18 bases between the two ends. This CDR3 comprises 16 residues. CDR1 and CDR2 from the germline V gene are SEHNR and FQNEAQ (reference sequence). CDR3 region: CASSSEGRGSNTEAFF. The CDR3 region has the DNA TGTGCCAGCAGCAGCGAGGGCAGGGGTAGTAACACTGAAGCTTTCTTT.

V usage is TRBV5-4 and J usage is TRBJ2-5; TRBD1 might be the D (6 bases). V dropped 0 bases and J dropped 1 base, with 13 bases sitting between them. The CDR3 length is 16 residues. Germline V CDR1 and CDR2: SGHNT, YYREEE (reference sequence). DNA of the CDR3: TGTGCCAGCAGCTTGGACGCCAGGGGTGTCCAAGAGACCCAGTACTTC. It translates to CASSLDARGVQETQYF.

The CDR3 is CASSFDGQIYGYTF. CDR3 nucleotide sequence: TGTGCCAGCAGCTTCGACGGCCAAATCTATGGCTACACCTTC. The chain links TRBV7-2 to TRBJ1-2, with unresolved D. The germline gives CDR1 SGHTA, CDR2 FQGNSA. The V end was cut by 3 bases, the J end by 4 bases, with 12 bases between. The CDR3 runs to 14 residues.

A few counts support this clone. This chain links TRBV7-2 with TRBJ2-1, with D perhaps TRBD2 (5 bases). The CDR3 totals 13 residues. Germline CDR1 SGHTA, CDR2 FQGNSA. The V end was cut by 3 bases, the J end by 5 bases, with 8 bases between. CDR3 nucleotides: TGTGCCAGCAGCTTCGGACTGAACAATGAGCAGTTCTTC. Protein: CASSFGLNNEQFF.

The J gene is TRBJ1-4, the V gene TRBV6-1, with a possible D match to TRBD1 (6 bases). Deletions cut 6 bases from V and 0 bases from J, with 8 bases between. The CDR3 covers 14 residues. CDR1 and CDR2 from the germline V gene are MNHNS and SASEGT. The CDR3 region is CASSRTATNEKLFF. The CDR3 DNA sequence: TGTGCCAGCAGCAGGACAGCAACTAATGAAAAACTGTTTTTT.

The sample holds a few counts of this clone. The chain couples TRBV7-2 to TRBJ1-1; TRBD1 is a possible D gene (5 bases). The CDR3 consists of 19 residues. Trimming removed 1 base at V and 0 bases at J, with 21 bases between. Germline CDR1 SGHTA, CDR2 FQGNSA. The CDR3 protein is CASSLEGRTRASLNTEAFF. In DNA form, the CDR3 reads TGTGCCAGCAGCTTAGAGGGACGGACAAGGGCCTCACTGAACACTGAAGCTTTCTTT.

V usage is TRBV10-3 and J usage is TRBJ2-5; TRBD2 matches at 9 bases. The CDR3 has 15 amino acids. V lost 2 bases to trimming and J lost 3 bases; unmatched junction nucleotides: 4. Per germline, CDR1 ENHRY and CDR2 SYGVKD. CDR3 DNA: TGTGCCATCAGTGAGAGGGCGGGGGGGAAAGAGACCCAGTACTTC. Its protein is CAISERAGGKETQYF.

This clone was recorded only once. The chain recombines TRBV5-8 with TRBJ2-7, with 9 bases lining up with TRBD2. V lost 4 bases and J lost 5; bases outside the gene matches: 10. CDR1 and CDR2 from the germline V gene are SGHTS and YDEGEE. The CDR3 sequence is 15 residues long. CDR3 amino acids: CASSPGVAGAHEQYF. CDR3 DNA sequence: TGTGCCAGCAGCCCCGGAGTAGCGGGGGCCCACGAGCAGTACTTC.

This clone was seen a few times. The chain links TRBV6-4 to TRBJ2-5; no firm D call. V lost 2 bases and J 1 base, leaving 8 bases between the germline ends. This CDR3 spans 14 amino acids. The germline CDR1 and CDR2 sequences are MRHNA and SNTAGT. CDR3 nucleotides: TGTGCCAGCAGTGACAGTAAAACCCAAGAGACCCAGTACTTC. Translating it yields CASSDSKTQETQYF.